This T cell receptor beta chain was documented in a study of CD8+ T cells in alopecia areata. Looking at the study overall: Oral tofacitinib, 5 to 10 mg twice daily, was given in an open-label trial. Study-level findings and limits: Sharing of TCR sequences between patients (possibly for HLA-related reasons) was less clear than in mice. Normal-skin resident alphabeta T cells also appear among scalp sample sequences.

On this clone itself: The antigen is unknown.

Deletions cut 8 bases from V and 0 bases from J, with 14 bases between. The CDR3 sequence is 15 residues long. Germline V gives CDR1 MNHNS, CDR2 SASEGT. cDNA prepared by RNA extraction and subsequent reverse transcription served as the template for sequencing. Sequencing was performed with immunoSEQ multiplex PCR; in TCRdb, only in-frame clones are kept and a portion is missing. The repertoire has more than 200,000 clones, under 80% of them found once; the top ten carry 1% to 1.5%. The sequence was collected from a human donor with alopecia areata. The source was CD4+ T cells sorted from blood, collected at week 0. The V gene is TRBV6-1, the J gene TRBJ1-5; D remains unclear. The CDR3 DNA sequence: TGTGCCAGCTTGATAGGACCTTATAGCAATCAGCCCCAGCATTTT. Its translation: CASLIGPYSNQPQHF.